These 9 T cell receptor beta chains were sequenced from one sample in a study of blood T cells in healthy people across ages. Next came a second PCR, run for about 7 to 12 cycles, which used a sample-barcoded 5' primer along with a J-beta primer mix. From the 5' RACE reads, TCRdb called clonotypes with MiXCR, one entry per CDR3 protein. The sample shows about 930,000 distinct CDR3 sequences, 29% of them seen only once. These sequences were also reported in another study, on T cells of mothers and their children.

Input material: blood. These receptors all stem from a woman aged 40-49 years in good health.

Of note for this clonotype: Just one base apart from a much larger clone, this may be a read error. The chain employs TRBV20-1 and TRBJ2-7; tentatively, D is TRBD1 (6 bases). CDR1 is DFQATT and CDR2 is SNEGSKA in the germline V gene (reference sequence). The length of the CDR3 is 15 residues. The V gene lost 0 bases and the J gene lost 6 bases, with 18 bases spanning the gap. For the CDR3, the DNA is TGCAGTGCTAGAGATGGGGAGAGGGGGTTACTCGAGCAGTACTTC. Protein sequence: CSARDGERGLLEQYF.

In this sample, this clonotype turned up once. Mismatch with germline at one junction end may stem from a read error. This chain joins TRBV12-3 or TRBV12-4 and TRBJ1-1; D gene unclear. The CDR3 is made up of 14 amino acids. CDR3 coding DNA: TGTGCCAGCAGGTTAGGGTACCTGAACACTGAAGCTTTCTTT. Its translation is CASRLGYLNTEAFF.

The chain carries TRBV14 and TRBJ2-7; no clear D. Trimming pared 0 bases from V and 1 base from J, leaving 10 bases between. Germline V lookup: CDR1 SGHDN, CDR2 FVKESK. The CDR3 totals 15 residues. CDR3 in DNA: TGTGCCAGCAGCCAAGATCGAGTACCTTCCTACGAGCAGTACTTC. Translating it yields CASSQDRVPSYEQYF.

This clonotype was counted only a few times. The V and J genes are TRBV10-3 and TRBJ2-3; D remains unclear. Germline CDR1 and CDR2: ENHRY and SYGVKD. The CDR3 consists of 14 residues. V gave up 7 bases and J gave up 4 bases, with 15 bases separating them. The CDR3 sequence is CAINVSLRPDTQYF. The CDR3 region has the DNA TGTGCCATCAACGTCTCGCTTCGACCAGATACGCAGTATTTT.

This clonotype was detected many times. The chain employs TRBV15 and TRBJ2-5, with 9 bases matching TRBD2. J lost 5 bases, V lost 0 bases, and 10 bases had no gene match. The germline gives CDR1 LNHNV, CDR2 YYDKDF (reference sequence). CDR3 length equals 17 residues. The CDR3 loop reads CATSRDRPSGVRETQYF. As DNA, the CDR3 is TGTGCCACCAGCAGAGATCGGCCTAGCGGGGTTCGGGAGACCCAGTACTTC.

This clonotype has at least ten counts. V gene TRBV6-1 combines with J gene TRBJ2-6; TRBD1 is a possible D gene (5 bases). Deletions cut 0 bases from V and 3 bases from J, with 6 bases between. Germline CDR1 reads MNHNS; CDR2 reads SASEGT. The CDR3 is 15 amino acids. CDR3 residues: CASSEAQGGANVLTF. The CDR3, as DNA: TGTGCCAGCAGTGAAGCGCAGGGTGGGGCCAACGTCCTGACTTTC.

In its sample, this clonotype was seen a few times. This chain uses TRBV2 with TRBJ2-2; D is undetermined. CDR3 length equals 13 residues. The germline V and J ends were trimmed by 7 bases and 6 bases, with 12 bases remaining between them. Germline loops: CDR1 SNHLY, CDR2 FYNNEI. The DNA of the CDR3 is TGTGCCAGCAACCTGGCAGGTGCCGGGGAGCTGTTTTTT. It codes for CASNLAGAGELFF.

The genes are TRBV2 and TRBJ2-1; the D gene is possibly TRBD1 (6 bases). V was shortened by 7 bases and J by 0 bases, with 10 bases between the two germline ends. The CDR3 sequence is 14 residues long. CDR1 is SNHLY and CDR2 is FYNNEI in the germline V gene. The CDR3 reads CASTDSASYNEQFF. As DNA, the CDR3 is TGTGCCAGCACGGACAGCGCCTCCTACAATGAGCAGTTCTTC.

The chain combines TRBV4-1 with TRBJ1-2, with D perhaps TRBD1 (5 bases). Germline values: CDR1 MGHRA, CDR2 YSYEKL. Trimming took off 3 bases at V and 3 bases at J, with 20 bases between the two ends. The CDR3 consists of 17 residues. CDR3 sequence reads: CASSHLYRRGFDYGYTF. CDR3 coding DNA: TGCGCCAGCAGCCATCTCTACCGGAGGGGTTTCGACTATGGCTACACCTTC.